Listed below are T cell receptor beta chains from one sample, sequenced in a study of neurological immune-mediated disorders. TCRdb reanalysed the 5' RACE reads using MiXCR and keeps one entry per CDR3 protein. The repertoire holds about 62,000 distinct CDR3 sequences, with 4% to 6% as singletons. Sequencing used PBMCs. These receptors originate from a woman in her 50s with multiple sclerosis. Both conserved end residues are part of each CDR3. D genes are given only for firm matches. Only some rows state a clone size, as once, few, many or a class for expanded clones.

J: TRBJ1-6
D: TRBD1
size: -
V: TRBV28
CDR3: CASGRDRVSPLNF
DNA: TGTGCCAGCGGAAGGGACAGGGTTTCGCCCCTCAACTTT

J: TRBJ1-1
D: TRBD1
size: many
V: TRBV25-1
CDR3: CASMGTANTEAFF
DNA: TGTGCCAGCATGGGGACAGCCAACACTGAAGCTTTCTTT

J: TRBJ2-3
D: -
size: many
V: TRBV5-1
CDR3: CASTRGGSTDTQYF
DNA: TGCGCCAGCACCCGAGGAGGTTCCACAGATACGCAGTATTTT

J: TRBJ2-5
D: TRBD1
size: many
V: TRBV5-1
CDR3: CASSRGQESETQYF
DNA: TGCGCCAGCAGCCGAGGACAGGAATCGGAGACCCAGTACTTC

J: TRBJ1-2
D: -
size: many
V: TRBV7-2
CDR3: CASSLVGSVDYTF
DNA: TGTGCCAGCAGCTTAGTCGGCTCCGTTGACTACACCTTC

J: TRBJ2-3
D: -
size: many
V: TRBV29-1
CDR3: CSVGRGTDTQYF
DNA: TGCAGCGTCGGAAGGGGGACAGATACGCAGTATTTT

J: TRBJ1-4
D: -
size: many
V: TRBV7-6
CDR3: CASSLDLSSTNEKLFF
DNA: TGTGCCAGCAGCTTAGACTTGAGCTCAACTAATGAAAAACTGTTTTTT

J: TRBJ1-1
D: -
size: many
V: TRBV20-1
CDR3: CSARVRETEAFF
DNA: TGCAGTGCTAGAGTAAGGGAAACTGAAGCTTTCTTT

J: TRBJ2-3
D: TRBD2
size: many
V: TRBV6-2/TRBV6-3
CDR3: CASSTPSGDYTQYF
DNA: TGTGCCAGCAGTACGCCTAGCGGAGATTATACGCAGTATTTT

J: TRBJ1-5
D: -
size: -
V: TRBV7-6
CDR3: CASSLYGDSNQPQNF
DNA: TGTGCCAGCAGCTTATACGGAGATAGCAATCAGCCCCAGAATTTT

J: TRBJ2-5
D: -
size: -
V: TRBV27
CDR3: CASSRTVPGWTRETQYF
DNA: TGTGCCAGCAGCCGCACGGTGCCAGGATGGACTCGGGAGACCCAGTACTTC

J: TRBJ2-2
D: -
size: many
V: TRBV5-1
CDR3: CASSLTEQGATGELFF
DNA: TGCGCCAGCAGCTTGACGGAGCAGGGCGCCACCGGGGAGCTGTTTTTT

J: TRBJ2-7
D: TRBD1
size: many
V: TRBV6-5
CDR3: CASSYPTGGDYEQYF
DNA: TGTGCCAGCAGTTATCCAACAGGGGGTGACTACGAGCAGTACTTC

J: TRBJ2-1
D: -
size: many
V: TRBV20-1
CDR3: CSAAPVAGNYNEQFF
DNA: TGCAGTGCTGCCCCCGTGGCGGGAAACTACAATGAGCAGTTCTTC

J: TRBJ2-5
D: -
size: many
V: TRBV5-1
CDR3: CASSSQPSGDAETQYF
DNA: TGCGCCAGCAGCTCCCAACCCTCAGGGGATGCGGAGACCCAGTACTTC

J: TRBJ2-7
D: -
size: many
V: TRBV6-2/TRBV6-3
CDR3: CASSNAYEQYF
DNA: TGTGCCAGCAGTAACGCCTACGAGCAGTACTTC

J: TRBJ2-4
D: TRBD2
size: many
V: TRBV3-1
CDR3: CASSQGRTSWEIQYF
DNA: TGTGCCAGCAGCCAAGGGAGGACTAGCTGGGAAATTCAGTACTTC

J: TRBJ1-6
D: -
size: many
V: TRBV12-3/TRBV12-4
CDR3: CASSLQGYNSPLHF
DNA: TGTGCCAGCAGCCTACAGGGCTATAATTCACCCCTCCACTTT

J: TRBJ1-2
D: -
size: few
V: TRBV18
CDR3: CASSRGIPDYGYTF
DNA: TGTGCCAGCTCACGCGGAATACCGGACTATGGCTACACCTTC

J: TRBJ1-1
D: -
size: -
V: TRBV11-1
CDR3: CASSGGPHTEAFF
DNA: TGTGCCAGCAGTGGGGGGCCCCACACTGAAGCTTTCTTT

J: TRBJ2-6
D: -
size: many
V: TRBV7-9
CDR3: CASSSLRVTGANVLTF
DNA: TGTGCCAGCAGCTCGCTCCGTGTTACTGGGGCCAACGTCCTGACTTTC

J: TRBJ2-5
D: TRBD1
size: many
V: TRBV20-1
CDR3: CSADRGLRETQYF
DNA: TGCAGTGCGGACAGGGGGCTCAGAGAGACCCAGTACTTC

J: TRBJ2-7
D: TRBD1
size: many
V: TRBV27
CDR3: CASSSRDRGLEQYF
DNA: TGTGCCAGCAGTTCCCGGGACAGGGGGCTTGAGCAGTACTTC

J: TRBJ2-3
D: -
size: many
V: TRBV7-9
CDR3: CASSSLGGYTDTQYF
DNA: TGTGCCAGCAGCTCCCTCGGGGGTTACACAGATACGCAGTATTTT

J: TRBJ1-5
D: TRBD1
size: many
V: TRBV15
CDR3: CATSPDRDRGQPQHF
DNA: TGTGCCACCAGCCCTGACAGGGATAGAGGTCAGCCCCAGCATTTT

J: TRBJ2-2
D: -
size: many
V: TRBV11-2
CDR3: CASSPGVLNTGELFF
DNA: TGTGCCAGCAGCCCGGGGGTCCTAAACACCGGGGAGCTGTTTTTT

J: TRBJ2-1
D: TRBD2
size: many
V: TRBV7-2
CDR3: CASAPAGGGEQFF
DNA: TGTGCCAGCGCACCAGCGGGGGGCGGTGAGCAGTTCTTC

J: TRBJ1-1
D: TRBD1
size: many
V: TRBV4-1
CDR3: CASRPGQGAGTEAFF
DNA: TGCGCCAGCAGGCCCGGACAGGGGGCGGGCACTGAAGCTTTCTTT

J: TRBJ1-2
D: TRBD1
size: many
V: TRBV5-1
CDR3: CASSLTGDLTYGYTF
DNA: TGCGCCAGCAGCCTGACAGGGGATCTCACTTATGGCTACACCTTC

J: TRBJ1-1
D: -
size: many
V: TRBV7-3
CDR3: CASSLDGDTEAFF
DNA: TGTGCCAGCAGCTTAGATGGGGACACTGAAGCTTTCTTT

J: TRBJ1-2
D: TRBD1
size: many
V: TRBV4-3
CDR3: CASSQALGDRGNYGYTF
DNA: TGCGCCAGCAGCCAAGCCCTCGGGGACAGGGGAAACTATGGCTACACCTTC

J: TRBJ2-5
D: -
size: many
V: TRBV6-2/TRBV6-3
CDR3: CASSYSGETQYF
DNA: TGTGCCAGCAGTTACTCGGGGGAGACCCAGTACTTC

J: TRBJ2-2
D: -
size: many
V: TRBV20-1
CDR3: CSAKQAGRDTGELFF
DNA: TGCAGTGCAAAGCAGGCAGGGCGGGACACCGGGGAGCTGTTTTTT

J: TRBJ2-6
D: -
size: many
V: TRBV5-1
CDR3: CASSSLGSGANVLTF
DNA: TGCGCCAGCAGCTCATTAGGTTCAGGGGCCAACGTCCTGACTTTC

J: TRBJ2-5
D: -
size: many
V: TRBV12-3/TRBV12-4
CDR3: CASSFPALAAGETQYF
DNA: TGTGCCAGCAGCTTCCCGGCATTGGCAGCCGGAGAGACCCAGTACTTC

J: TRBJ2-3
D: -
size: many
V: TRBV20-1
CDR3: CSARDRWRGRTDTQYF
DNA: TGCAGTGCTAGAGATAGATGGCGGGGGCGCACAGATACGCAGTATTTT

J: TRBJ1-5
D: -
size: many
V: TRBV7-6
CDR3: CASSPGGGAAQPQHF
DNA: TGTGCCAGCAGCCCAGGTGGGGGGGCAGCTCAGCCCCAGCATTTT

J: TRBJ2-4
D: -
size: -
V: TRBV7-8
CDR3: CASSLQRGHQYF
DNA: TGTGCCAGCAGCTTACAACGGGGACATCAGTACTTC

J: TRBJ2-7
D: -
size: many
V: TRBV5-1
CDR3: CASSLSSSNYEQYF
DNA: TGCGCCAGCAGCTTATCTTCTAGCAACTACGAGCAGTACTTC

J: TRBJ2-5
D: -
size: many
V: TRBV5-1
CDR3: CASSLAEEGETQYF
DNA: TGCGCCAGCAGCTTGGCGGAGGAAGGGGAGACCCAGTACTTC

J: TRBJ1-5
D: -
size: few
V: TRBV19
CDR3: CASFLTGSNQPQHF
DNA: TGTGCCAGCTTCCTTACGGGCTCCAATCAGCCCCAGCATTTT

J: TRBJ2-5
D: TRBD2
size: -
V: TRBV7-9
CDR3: CASRPRGGETQYF
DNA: TGTGCCAGCAGACCGCGGGGGGGAGAGACCCAGTACTTC

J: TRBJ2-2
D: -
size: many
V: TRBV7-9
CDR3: CASSLPPNTGELFF
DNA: TGTGCCAGCAGCTTACCACCGAACACCGGGGAGCTGTTTTTT

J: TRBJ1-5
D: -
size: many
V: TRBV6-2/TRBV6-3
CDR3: CASSNPTGWKWF
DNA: TGTGCCAGCAGCAACCCTACCGGTTGGAAATGGTTT

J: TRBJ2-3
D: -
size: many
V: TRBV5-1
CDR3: CASSLGGAYTDTQYF
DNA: TGCGCCAGCAGCTTAGGAGGGGCGTACACAGATACGCAGTATTTT

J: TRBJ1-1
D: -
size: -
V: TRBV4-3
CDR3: CASSQEVVDGTEAFF
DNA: TGCGCCAGCAGCCAAGAAGTAGTCGATGGGACTGAAGCTTTCTTT

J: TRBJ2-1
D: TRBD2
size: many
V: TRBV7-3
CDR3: CASSQGLGDNEQFF
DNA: TGTGCCAGCAGCCAGGGACTAGGAGACAATGAGCAGTTCTTC

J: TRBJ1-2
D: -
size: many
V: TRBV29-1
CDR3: CSVSDGNYGYTF
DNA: TGCAGCGTCTCGGACGGAAACTATGGCTACACCTTC

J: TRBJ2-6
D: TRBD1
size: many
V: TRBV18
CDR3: CASSLGGLGANVLTF
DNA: TGTGCCAGCTCTCTAGGGGGCTTGGGGGCCAACGTCCTGACTTTC

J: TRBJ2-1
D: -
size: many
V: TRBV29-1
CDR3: CSVGVAVGQFF
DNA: TGCAGCGTTGGTGTGGCTGTAGGGCAGTTCTTC

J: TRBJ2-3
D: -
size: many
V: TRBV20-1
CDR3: CSAREDRYTDTQYF
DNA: TGCAGTGCGAGAGAGGACAGATACACAGATACGCAGTATTTT

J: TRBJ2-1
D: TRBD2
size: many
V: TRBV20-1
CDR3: CSARTLLAGVEQFF
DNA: TGCAGTGCTAGAACGTTGCTAGCGGGGGTGGAGCAGTTCTTC

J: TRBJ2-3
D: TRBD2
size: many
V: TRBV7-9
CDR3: CASSSGLGTDTQYF
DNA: TGTGCCAGCAGCTCGGGACTAGGAACAGATACGCAGTATTTT